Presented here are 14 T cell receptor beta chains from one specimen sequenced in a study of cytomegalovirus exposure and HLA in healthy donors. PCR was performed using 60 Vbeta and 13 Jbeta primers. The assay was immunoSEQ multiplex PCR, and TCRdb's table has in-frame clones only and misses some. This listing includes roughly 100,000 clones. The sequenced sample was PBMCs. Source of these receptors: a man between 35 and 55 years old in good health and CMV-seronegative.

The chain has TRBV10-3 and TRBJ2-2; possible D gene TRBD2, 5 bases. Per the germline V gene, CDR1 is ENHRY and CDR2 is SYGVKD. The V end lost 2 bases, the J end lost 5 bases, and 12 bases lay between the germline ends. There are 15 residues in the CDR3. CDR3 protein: CAISELPDWTGELFF. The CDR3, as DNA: TGTGCCATCAGTGAGCTACCGGACTGGACCGGGGAGCTGTTTTTT.

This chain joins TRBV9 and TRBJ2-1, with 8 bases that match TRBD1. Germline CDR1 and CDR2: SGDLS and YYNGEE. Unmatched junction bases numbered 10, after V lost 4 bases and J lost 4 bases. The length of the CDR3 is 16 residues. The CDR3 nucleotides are TGTGCCAGCAGCCTTCGAGGCGGGACAGGTTACAATGAGCAGTTCTTC. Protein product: CASSLRGGTGYNEQFF.

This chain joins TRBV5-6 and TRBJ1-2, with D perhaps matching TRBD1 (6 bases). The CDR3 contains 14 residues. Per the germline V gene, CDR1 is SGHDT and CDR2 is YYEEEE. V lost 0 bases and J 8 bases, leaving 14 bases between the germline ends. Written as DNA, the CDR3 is TGTGCCAGCAGCTTGGTTGAGGTTCAGGGGGGCTACACCTTC. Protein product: CASSLVEVQGGYTF.

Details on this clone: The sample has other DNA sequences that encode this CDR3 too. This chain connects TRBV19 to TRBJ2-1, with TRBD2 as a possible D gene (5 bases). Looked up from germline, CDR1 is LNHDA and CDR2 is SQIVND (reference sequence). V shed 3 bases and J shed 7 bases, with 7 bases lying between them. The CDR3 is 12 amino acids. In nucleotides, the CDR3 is TGTGCCAGTAGTATGAGAGGGAATGAGCAGTTCTTC. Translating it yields CASSMRGNEQFF.

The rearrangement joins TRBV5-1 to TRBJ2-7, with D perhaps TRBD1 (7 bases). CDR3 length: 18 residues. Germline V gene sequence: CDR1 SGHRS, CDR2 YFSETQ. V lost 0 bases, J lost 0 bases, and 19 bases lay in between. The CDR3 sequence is CASSLVPGQGDFSYEQYF. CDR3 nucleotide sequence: TGCGCCAGCAGCTTGGTGCCTGGGCAGGGGGACTTCTCCTACGAGCAGTACTTC.

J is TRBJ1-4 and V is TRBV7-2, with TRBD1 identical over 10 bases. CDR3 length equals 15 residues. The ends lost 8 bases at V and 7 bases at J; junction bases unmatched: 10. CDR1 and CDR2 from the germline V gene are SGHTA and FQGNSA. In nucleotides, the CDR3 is TGTGCCAGCGACAGCGGACAGGGGGGCAGTGAAAAACTGTTTTTT. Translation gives CASDSGQGGSEKLFF. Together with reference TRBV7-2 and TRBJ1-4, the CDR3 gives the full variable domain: GAGVSQSPSNKVTEKGKDVELRCDPISGHTALYWYRQSLGQGLEFLIYFQGNSAPDKSGLPSDRFSAERTGGSVSTLTIQRTQQEDSAVYLCASDSGQGGSEKLFFGSGTQLSVL.

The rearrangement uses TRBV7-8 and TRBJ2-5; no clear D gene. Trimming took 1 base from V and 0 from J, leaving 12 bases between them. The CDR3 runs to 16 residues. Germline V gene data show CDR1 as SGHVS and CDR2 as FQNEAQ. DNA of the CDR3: TGTGCCAGCAGCTTAGGTCCGGGTCCGTACCAAGAGACCCAGTACTTC. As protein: CASSLGPGPYQETQYF. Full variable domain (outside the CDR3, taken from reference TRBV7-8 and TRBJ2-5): GAGVSQSPRYKVAKRGQDVALRCDPISGHVSLFWYQQALGQGPEFLTYFQNEAQLDKSGLPSDRFFAERPEGSVSTLKIQRTQQEDSAVYLCASSLGPGPYQETQYFGPGTRLLVL.

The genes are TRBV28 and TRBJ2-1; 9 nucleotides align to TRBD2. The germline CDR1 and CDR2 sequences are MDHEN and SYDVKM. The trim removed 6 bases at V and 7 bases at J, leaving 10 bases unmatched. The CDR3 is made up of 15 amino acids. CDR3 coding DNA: TGTGCCAGCAGCCATGACGCGGGAGGGGGGAATGAGCAGTTCTTC. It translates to CASSHDAGGGNEQFF.

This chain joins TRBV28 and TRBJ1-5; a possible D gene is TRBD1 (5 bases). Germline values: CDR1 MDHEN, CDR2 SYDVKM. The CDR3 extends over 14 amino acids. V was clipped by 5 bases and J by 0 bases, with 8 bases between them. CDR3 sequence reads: CASSGAHSNQPQHF. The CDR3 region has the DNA TGTGCCAGCAGTGGGGCTCATAGCAATCAGCCCCAGCATTTT.

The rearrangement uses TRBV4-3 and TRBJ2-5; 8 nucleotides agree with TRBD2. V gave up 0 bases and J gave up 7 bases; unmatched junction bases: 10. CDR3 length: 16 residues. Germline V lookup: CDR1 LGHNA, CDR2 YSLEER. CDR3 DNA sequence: TGCGCCAGCAGCCAAGAAATTAGCGGGGCCCTAGGGACCCAGTACTTC. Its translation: CASSQEISGALGTQYF.

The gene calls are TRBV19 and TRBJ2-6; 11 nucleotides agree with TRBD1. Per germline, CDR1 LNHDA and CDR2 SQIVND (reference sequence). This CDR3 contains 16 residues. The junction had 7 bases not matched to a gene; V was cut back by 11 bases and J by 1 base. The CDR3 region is CAGGTGGPSGANVLTF. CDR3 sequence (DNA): TGTGCCGGGGGGACAGGGGGACCTTCTGGGGCCAACGTCCTGACTTTC.

The CDR3 nucleotides are TGTGCCATCAGTGCGGACGGGGTAGCCAAAAACATTCAGTACTTC. It is translated as CAISADGVAKNIQYF. The gene calls are TRBV10-3 and TRBJ2-4; perhaps TRBD2 as D (5 bases). V was clipped by 4 bases and J by 0 bases, with 10 bases between them. The CDR3 length is 15 residues. Germline V gene lookup returns CDR1 ENHRY and CDR2 SYGVKD.

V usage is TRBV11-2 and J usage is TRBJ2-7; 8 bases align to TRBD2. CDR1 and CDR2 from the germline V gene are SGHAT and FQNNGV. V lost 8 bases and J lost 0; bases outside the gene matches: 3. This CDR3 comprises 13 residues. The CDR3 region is CASLGTSSYEQYF. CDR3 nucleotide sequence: TGTGCCAGCCTGGGGACTAGCTCCTACGAGCAGTACTTC.

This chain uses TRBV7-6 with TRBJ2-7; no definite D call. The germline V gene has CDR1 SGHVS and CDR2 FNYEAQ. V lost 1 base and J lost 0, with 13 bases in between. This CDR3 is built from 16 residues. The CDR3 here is CASSLGGGPSSYEQYF. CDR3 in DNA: TGTGCCAGCAGCTTAGGTGGCGGCCCCAGCTCCTACGAGCAGTACTTC.